This T cell receptor beta chain was identified during a study of OX40 agonist ivuxolimab in advanced cancers. This clone came up a few times. The CDR3 is 14 residues long. V lost 4 bases and J lost 11, with 21 bases in between. Germline loops: CDR1 MNHEY, CDR2 SVGAGI. TCRdb's table, derived via immunoSEQ multiplex PCR, lists solely in-frame clones and lacks some. The sample has tens of thousands of clones; approximately 86% are singletons. The clonotype was recovered from an adult with an advanced solid tumor such as melanoma, head and neck, liver or kidney cancer. The chain couples TRBV6-5 to TRBJ2-7; no reliable D call. Sequences were derived from CD4+ or CD8+ T cells sorted from blood, sampled in a trial of the OX40 agonist ivuxolimab. As DNA, the CDR3 is TGTGCCAGCAGTTCCCGGGCCCTCGTAGGCCCGAAGTACTTC. This encodes CASSSRALVGPKYF.